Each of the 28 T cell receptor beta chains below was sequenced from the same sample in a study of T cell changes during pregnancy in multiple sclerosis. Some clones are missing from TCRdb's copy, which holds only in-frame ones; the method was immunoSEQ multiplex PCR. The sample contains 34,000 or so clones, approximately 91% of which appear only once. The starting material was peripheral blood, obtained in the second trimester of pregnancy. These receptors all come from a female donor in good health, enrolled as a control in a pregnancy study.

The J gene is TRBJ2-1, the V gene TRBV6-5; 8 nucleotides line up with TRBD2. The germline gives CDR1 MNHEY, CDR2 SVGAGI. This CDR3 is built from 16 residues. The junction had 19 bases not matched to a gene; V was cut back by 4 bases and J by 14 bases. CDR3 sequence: CASSSLRAGGPELKFF. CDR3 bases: TGTGCCAGCAGTTCCTTGAGGGCGGGGGGACCCGAGCTAAAGTTCTTC.

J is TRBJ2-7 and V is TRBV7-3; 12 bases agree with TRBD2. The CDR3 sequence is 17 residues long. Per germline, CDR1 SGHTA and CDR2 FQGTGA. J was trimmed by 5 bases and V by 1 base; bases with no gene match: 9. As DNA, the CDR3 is TGTGCCAGCAGCTTAATTGCCCGACTAGCGGGAGCCCACGAGCAGTACTTC. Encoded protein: CASSLIARLAGAHEQYF. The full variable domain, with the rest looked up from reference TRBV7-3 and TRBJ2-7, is GAGVSQTPSNKVTEKGKYVELRCDPISGHTALYWYRQSLGQGPEFLIYFQGTGAADDSGLPNDRFFAVRPEGSVSTLKIQRTERGDSAVYLCASSLIARLAGAHEQYFGPGTRLTVT.

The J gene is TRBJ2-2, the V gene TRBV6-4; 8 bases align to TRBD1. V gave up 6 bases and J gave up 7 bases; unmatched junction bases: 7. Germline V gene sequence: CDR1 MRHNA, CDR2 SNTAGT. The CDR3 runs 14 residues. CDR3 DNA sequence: TGTGCCAGCAGCGTGGGACAGGAGGACGGGGAGCTGTTTTTT. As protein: CASSVGQEDGELFF.

The CDR3 here is CASSLVGPLAGGHNEQFF. The CDR3 coding sequence is TGTGCCAGCAGCTTAGTGGGTCCACTAGCGGGGGGTCACAATGAGCAGTTCTTC. The V call is TRBV7-9, the J call TRBJ2-1; 12 positions agree with TRBD2. Germline V gene lookup returns CDR1 SEHNR and CDR2 FQNEAQ (reference sequence). Trimming cost V 1 base and J 5 bases; bases outside gene matches: 9. The CDR3 loop spans 18 amino acids.

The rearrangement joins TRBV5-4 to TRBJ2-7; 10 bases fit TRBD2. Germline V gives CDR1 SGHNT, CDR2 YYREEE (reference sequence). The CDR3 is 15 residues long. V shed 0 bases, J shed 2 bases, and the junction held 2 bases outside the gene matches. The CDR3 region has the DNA TGTGCCAGCAGCTTGGGAGCGGGAGGGCCCTACGAGCAGTACTTC. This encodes CASSLGAGGPYEQYF.

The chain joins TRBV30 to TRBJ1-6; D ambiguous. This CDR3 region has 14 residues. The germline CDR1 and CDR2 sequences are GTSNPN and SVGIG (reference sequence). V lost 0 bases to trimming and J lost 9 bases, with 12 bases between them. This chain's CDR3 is CAWSVSTIGSPLHF. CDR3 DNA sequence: TGTGCCTGGAGTGTATCCACCATCGGTTCACCCCTCCACTTT.

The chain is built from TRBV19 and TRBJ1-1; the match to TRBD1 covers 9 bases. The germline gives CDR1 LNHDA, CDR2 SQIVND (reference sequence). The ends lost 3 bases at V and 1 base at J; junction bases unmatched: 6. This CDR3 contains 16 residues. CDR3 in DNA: TGTGCCAGTAGTATCGGGACAGGGAACGGGAACACTGAAGCTTTCTTT. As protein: CASSIGTGNGNTEAFF.

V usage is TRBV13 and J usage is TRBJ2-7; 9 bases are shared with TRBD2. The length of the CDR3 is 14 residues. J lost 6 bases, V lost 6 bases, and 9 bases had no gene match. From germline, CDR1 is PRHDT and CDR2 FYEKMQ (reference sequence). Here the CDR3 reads CASRNAREGLEQYF. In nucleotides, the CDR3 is TGTGCCAGCAGAAACGCGCGGGAGGGCCTCGAGCAGTACTTC. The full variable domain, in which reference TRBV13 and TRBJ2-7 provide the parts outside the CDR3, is AAGVIQSPRHLIKEKRETATLKCYPIPRHDTVYWYQQGPGQDPQFLISFYEKMQSDKGSIPDRFSAQQFSDYHSELNMSSLELGDSALYFCASRNAREGLEQYFGPGTRLTVT.

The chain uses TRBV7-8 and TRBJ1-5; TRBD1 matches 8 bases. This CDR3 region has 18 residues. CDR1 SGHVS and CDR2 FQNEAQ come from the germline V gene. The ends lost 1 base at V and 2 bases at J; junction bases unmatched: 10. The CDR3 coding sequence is TGTGCCAGCAGCTTAGGCAGGTCTGGGACAGGCCGCAATCAGCCCCAGCATTTT. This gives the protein CASSLGRSGTGRNQPQHF. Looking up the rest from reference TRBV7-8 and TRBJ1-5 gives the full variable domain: GAGVSQSPRYKVAKRGQDVALRCDPISGHVSLFWYQQALGQGPEFLTYFQNEAQLDKSGLPSDRFFAERPEGSVSTLKIQRTQQEDSAVYLCASSLGRSGTGRNQPQHFGDGTRLSIL.

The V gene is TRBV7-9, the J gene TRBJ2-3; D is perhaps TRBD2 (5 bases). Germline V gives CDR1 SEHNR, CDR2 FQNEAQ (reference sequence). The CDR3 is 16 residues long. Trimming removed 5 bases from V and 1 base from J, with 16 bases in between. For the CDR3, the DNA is TGTGCCAGCAGCCCCTTCCCTAGCAGTCGCACAGATACGCAGTATTTT. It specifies CASSPFPSSRTDTQYF. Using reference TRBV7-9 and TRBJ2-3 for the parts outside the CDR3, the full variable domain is DTGVSQNPRHKITKRGQNVTFRCDPISEHNRLYWYRQTLGQGPEFLTYFQNEAQLEKSRLLSDRFSAERPKGSFSTLEIQRTEQGDSAMYLCASSPFPSSRTDTQYFGPGTRLTVL.

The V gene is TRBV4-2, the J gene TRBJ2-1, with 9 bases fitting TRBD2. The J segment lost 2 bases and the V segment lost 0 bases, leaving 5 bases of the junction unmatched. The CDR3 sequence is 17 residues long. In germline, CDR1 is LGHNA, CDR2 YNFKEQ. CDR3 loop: CASSQEGTSGPYNEQFF. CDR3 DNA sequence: TGTGCCAGCAGCCAAGAGGGAACTAGCGGGCCCTACAATGAGCAGTTCTTC.

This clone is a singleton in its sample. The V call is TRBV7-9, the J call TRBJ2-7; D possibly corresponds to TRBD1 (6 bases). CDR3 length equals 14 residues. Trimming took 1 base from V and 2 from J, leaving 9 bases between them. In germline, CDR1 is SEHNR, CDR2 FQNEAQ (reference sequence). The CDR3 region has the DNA TGTGCCAGCAGCTTAGGCAGGGGAACCTACGAGCAGTACTTC. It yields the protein CASSLGRGTYEQYF. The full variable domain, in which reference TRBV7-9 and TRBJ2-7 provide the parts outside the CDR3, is DTGVSQNPRHKITKRGQNVTFRCDPISEHNRLYWYRQTLGQGPEFLTYFQNEAQLEKSRLLSDRFSAERPKGSFSTLEIQRTEQGDSAMYLCASSLGRGTYEQYFGPGTRLTVT.

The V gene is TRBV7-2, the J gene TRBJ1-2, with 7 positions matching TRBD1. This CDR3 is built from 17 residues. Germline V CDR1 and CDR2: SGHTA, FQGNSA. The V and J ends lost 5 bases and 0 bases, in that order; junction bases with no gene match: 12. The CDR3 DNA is TGTGCCAGCAGCCCGATTACAGGGGCCCCAGCTAACTATGGCTACACCTTC. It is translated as CASSPITGAPANYGYTF.

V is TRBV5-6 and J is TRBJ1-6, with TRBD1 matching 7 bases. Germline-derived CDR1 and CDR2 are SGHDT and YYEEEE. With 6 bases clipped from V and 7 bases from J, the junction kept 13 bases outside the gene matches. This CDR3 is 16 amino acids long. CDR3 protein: CASTDPGAGGNSPLHF. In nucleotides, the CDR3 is TGTGCCAGCACCGACCCGGGGGCAGGGGGAAATTCACCCCTCCACTTT.

The CDR3 region has the DNA TGTGCCAGCAGTGGGCCCCTAGCGGCGAACACCGGGGAGCTGTTTTTT. Its protein product is CASSGPLAANTGELFF. The chain recombines TRBV6-1 with TRBJ2-2; 7 nucleotides line up with TRBD2. The trim removed 4 bases at V and 0 bases at J, leaving 5 bases unmatched. Germline assignment: CDR1 MNHNS and CDR2 SASEGT. This CDR3 spans 16 amino acids.

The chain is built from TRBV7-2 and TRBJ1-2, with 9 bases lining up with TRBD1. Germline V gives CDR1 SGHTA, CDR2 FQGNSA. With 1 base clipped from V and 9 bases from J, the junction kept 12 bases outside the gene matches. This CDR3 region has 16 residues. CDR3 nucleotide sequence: TGTGCCAGCAGCTTAGTCGCGGACAGGGGTTCTTTAAGCTACACCTTC. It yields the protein CASSLVADRGSLSYTF.

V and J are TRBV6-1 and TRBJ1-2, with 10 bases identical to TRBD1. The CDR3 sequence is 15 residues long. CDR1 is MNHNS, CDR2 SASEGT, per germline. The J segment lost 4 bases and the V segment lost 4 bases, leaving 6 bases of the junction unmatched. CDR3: CASSGRDRGVYGYTF. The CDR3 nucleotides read TGTGCCAGCAGTGGCCGGGACAGGGGTGTCTATGGCTACACCTTC.

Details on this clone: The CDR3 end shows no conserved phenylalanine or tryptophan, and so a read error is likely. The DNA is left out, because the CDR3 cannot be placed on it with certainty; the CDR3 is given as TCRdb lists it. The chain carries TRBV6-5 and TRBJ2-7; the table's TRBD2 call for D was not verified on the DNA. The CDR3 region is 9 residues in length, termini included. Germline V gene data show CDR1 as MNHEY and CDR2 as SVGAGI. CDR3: CASSYSGGI.

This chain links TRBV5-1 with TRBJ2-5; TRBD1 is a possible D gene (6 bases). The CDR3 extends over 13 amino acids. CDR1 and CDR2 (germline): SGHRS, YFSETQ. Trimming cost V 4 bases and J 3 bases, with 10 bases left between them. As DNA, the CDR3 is TGCGCCAGCAGCCGAGGACAGAAAGAGACCCAGTACTTC. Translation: CASSRGQKETQYF.

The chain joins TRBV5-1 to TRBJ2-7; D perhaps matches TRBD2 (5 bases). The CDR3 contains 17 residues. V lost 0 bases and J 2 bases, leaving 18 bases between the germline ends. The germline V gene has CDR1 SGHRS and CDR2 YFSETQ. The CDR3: CASSLDLRERTTYEQYF. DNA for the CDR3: TGCGCCAGCAGCTTGGATTTAAGGGAGCGTACAACCTACGAGCAGTACTTC.

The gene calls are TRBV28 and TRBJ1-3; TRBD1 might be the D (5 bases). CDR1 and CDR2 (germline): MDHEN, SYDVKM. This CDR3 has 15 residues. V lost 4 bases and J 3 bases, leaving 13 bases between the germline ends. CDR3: CASSWGGVDGNTIYF. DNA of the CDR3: TGTGCCAGCAGTTGGGGAGGGGTGGATGGAAACACCATATATTTT.

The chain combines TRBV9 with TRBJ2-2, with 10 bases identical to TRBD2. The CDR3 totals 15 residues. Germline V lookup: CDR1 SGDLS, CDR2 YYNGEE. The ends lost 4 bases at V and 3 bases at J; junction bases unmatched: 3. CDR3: CASSLSGRDTGELFF. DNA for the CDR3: TGTGCCAGCAGCTTGAGCGGGAGGGACACCGGGGAGCTGTTTTTT.

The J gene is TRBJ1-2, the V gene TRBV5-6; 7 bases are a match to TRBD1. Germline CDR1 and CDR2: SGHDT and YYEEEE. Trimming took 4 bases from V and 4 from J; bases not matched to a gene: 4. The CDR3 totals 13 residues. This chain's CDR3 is CASSPGQIYGYTF. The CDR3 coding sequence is TGTGCCAGCAGCCCGGGACAGATCTATGGCTACACCTTC.

The CDR3 nucleotides are TGTGCCAGCAGTTACTCGGGACTAGCGGGAGGCGAGCAGTTCTTC. This encodes CASSYSGLAGGEQFF. This sequence joins TRBV6-5 and TRBJ2-1, with 15 bases matching TRBD2. The V gene's germline CDR1 is MNHEY and CDR2 SVGAGI. This CDR3 is built from 15 residues. V gave up 0 bases and J gave up 10 bases; unmatched junction bases: 1.

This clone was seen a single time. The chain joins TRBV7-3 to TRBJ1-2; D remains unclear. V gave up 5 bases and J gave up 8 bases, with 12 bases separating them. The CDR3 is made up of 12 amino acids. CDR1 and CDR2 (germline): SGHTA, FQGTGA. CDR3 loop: CASSLPLRGYTF. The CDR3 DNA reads TGTGCCAGCAGCCTACCTCTAAGAGGCTACACCTTC.

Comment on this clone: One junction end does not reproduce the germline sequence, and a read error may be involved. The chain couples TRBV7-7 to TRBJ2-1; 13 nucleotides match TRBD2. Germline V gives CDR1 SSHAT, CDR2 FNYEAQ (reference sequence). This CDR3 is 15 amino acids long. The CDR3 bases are TGTGCTAGCAGCAAGGGGACTAGCGGGAACAATGAGCAGTTCTTC. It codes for CASSKGTSGNNEQFF.

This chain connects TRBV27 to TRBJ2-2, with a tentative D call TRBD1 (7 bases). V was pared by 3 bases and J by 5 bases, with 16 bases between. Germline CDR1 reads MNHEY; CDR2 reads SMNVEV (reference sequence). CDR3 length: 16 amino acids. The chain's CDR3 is CASSLGRGVITGELFF. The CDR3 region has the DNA TGTGCCAGCAGTTTGGGCAGGGGGGTGATAACCGGGGAGCTGTTTTTT.

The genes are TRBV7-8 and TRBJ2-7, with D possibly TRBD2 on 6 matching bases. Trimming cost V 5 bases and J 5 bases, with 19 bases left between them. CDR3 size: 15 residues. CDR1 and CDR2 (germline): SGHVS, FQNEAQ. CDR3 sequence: CASSTKIGREDEQYF. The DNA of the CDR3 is TGTGCCAGCAGCACAAAGATCGGCAGGGAGGACGAGCAGTACTTC.